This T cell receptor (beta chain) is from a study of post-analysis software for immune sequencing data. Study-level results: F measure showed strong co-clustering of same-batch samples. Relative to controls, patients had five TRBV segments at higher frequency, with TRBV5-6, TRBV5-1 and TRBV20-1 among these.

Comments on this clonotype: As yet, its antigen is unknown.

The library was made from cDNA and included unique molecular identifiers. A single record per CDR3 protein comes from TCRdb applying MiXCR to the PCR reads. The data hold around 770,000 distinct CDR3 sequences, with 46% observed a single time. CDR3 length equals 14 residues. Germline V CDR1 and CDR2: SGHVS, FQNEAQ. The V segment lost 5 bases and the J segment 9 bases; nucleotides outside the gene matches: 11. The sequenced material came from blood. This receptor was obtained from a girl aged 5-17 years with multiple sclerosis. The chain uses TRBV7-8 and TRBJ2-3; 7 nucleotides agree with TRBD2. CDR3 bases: TGTGCCAGCAGCGGCGGGAGCCCCCTTCGAACGCAGTATTTT. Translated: CASSGGSPLRTQYF.